The entry that follows covers one T cell receptor (beta chain) sequence. Its matching antigen is unknown. The J segment lost 6 bases and the V segment lost 5 bases, leaving 9 bases of the junction unmatched. The length of the CDR3 is 15 residues. In germline, CDR1 is SNHLY, CDR2 FYNNEI. Each donor had about 10 milliliters of peripheral blood drawn. The data originate from a study of blood T cells in healthy people across ages. General study results and limits: Estimates of total diversity, which came from one million sequenced T cells, were considered to be underestimates. Older age went with lower TCR beta diversity per million T cells, in a roughly linear way. The unknown donor CMV status may have confounded expanded clonotype changes.

Together with a sample-barcoded 5' primer, a J-beta primer mix was included in a second PCR lasting roughly 6 to 12 cycles. In TCRdb, the 5' RACE reads were re-called with MiXCR into one record per CDR3 protein. The sample has fewer than 1.5 million distinct CDR3 sequences; roughly 40% are singletons. J is TRBJ1-2 and V is TRBV2, with 10 nucleotides matching TRBD1. The sample taken for sequencing was blood. The source is a woman younger than 35 in good health. For the CDR3, the DNA is TGTGCCAGCAGTCCCCCCTTCGGGACAGGGGATGGCTACACCTTC. This sequence encodes CASSPPFGTGDGYTF.